What follows are 26 T cell receptor beta chains derived from one specimen sequenced in a study of Graves' ophthalmopathy and Graves' hyperthyroidism. Amplification from RNA transcripts yielded the TCR beta CDR3 regions. HTBI-primed RT-PCR formed the first round, and a multiplex PCR formed the second. TCRdb analysed the multiplex PCR reads with MiXCR anew, one entry per CDR3 protein. The sample shows approximately 700,000 distinct CDR3 sequences, around 40% of them seen only once. Material: peripheral blood. These TCRs come from an adult man with Graves' ophthalmopathy.

This clonotype showed up many times. J is TRBJ2-6 and V is TRBV2; no definite D call. Germline values: CDR1 SNHLY, CDR2 FYNNEI. The CDR3 extends over 16 amino acids. V shed 6 bases and J shed 0 bases, with 12 bases lying between them. CDR3 coding DNA: TGTGCCAGCAGGGGCAGATCGAACTCTGGGGCCAACGTCCTGACTTTC. This gives the protein CASRGRSNSGANVLTF. The full variable domain, in which reference TRBV2 and TRBJ2-6 provide the parts outside the CDR3, is EPEVTQTPSHQVTQMGQEVILRCVPISNHLYFYWYRQILGQKVEFLVSFYNNEISEKSEIFDDQFSVERPDGSNFTLKIRSTKLEDSAMYFCASRGRSNSGANVLTFGAGSRLTVL.

V usage is TRBV19 and J usage is TRBJ2-7; perhaps TRBD1 as D (6 bases). V lost 4 bases and J 3 bases, leaving 10 bases between the germline ends. Germline values: CDR1 LNHDA, CDR2 SQIVND (reference sequence). This CDR3 is built from 13 residues. The chain's CDR3 is CASSTPGDYEQYF. DNA for the CDR3: TGTGCCAGTAGTACGCCAGGGGACTACGAGCAGTACTTC.

This clonotype was seen many times. The chain recombines TRBV7-9 with TRBJ1-2; the D is unclear. The germline V gene encodes CDR1 SEHNR and CDR2 FQNEAQ (reference sequence). This CDR3 contains 15 residues. The V gene lost 0 bases and the J gene lost 0 bases, with 8 bases spanning the gap. The CDR3 reads CASSLAGGTNYGYTF. In DNA, the CDR3 is TGTGCCAGCAGCTTAGCTGGAGGTACTAACTATGGCTACACCTTC.

This sequence joins TRBV25-1 and TRBJ1-5, with TRBD1 as a possible D gene (6 bases). This CDR3 is 14 amino acids long. Germline V gene sequence: CDR1 MGHDK, CDR2 SYGVNS. CDR3 loop: CAGRGAGLNQPQHF. CDR3 nucleotide sequence: TGTGCAGGGAGGGGGGCAGGGCTAAATCAGCCCCAGCATTTT.

Comments on this clonotype: Possible read error: a much larger clone is one base away. The CDR3 does not close with the conserved phenylalanine or tryptophan, likely indicating a read error. The chain links TRBV7-2 to TRBJ2-5; 14 bases fit TRBD2. CDR1 is SGHTA, CDR2 FQGNSA, per germline. This CDR3 is built from 16 residues. The junction had 2 bases not matched to a gene; V was cut back by 0 bases and J by 5 bases. This CDR3 reads CASSLAGTSGSETQYS. CDR3 DNA: TGTGCCAGCAGCTTAGCCGGGACTAGCGGGAGTGAGACCCAGTACTCC.

The chain is built from TRBV10-3 and TRBJ1-1, with 9 bases lining up with TRBD1. The V and J ends lost 2 bases and 10 bases, in that order; junction bases with no gene match: 14. Germline loops: CDR1 ENHRY, CDR2 SYGVKD. The CDR3 runs 16 residues. CDR3 DNA sequence: TGTGCCATCAGTGAGCATATGTTGGACAGGGGTCGCGGAGCTTTCTTT. Translated, it gives CAISEHMLDRGRGAFF.

The table lists this clonotype with a few counts. This chain connects TRBV12-3 or TRBV12-4 to TRBJ1-2; D possibly corresponds to TRBD1 (5 bases). V lost 3 bases, J lost 7 bases, and 15 bases lay in between. The CDR3 sequence is 14 residues long. The CDR3 loop is CASSFGQGLSGYTF. CDR3 bases: TGTGCCAGCAGTTTCGGGCAGGGCCTAAGTGGCTACACCTTC.

The rearrangement uses TRBV7-2 and TRBJ1-2; 9 nucleotides match TRBD1. The trim removed 5 bases at V and 8 bases at J, leaving 9 bases unmatched. CDR1 is SGHTA and CDR2 is FQGNSA in the germline V gene. CDR3 size: 14 residues. The CDR3, as DNA: TGTGCCAGCAGCCGGACAGGGGAATATCGAGGCTACACCTTC. Its translation: CASSRTGEYRGYTF.

This clonotype showed up many times. The gene calls are TRBV10-3 and TRBJ1-2; 10 bases line up with TRBD1. Germline CDR1 ENHRY, CDR2 SYGVKD. The CDR3 spans 14 residues. V shed 10 bases and J 8 bases; nucleotides not matched to a gene: 13. CDR3 amino acids: CATVTGGVSRGYTF. CDR3 nucleotides: TGTGCCACCGTGACAGGGGGCGTTTCGCGGGGCTACACCTTC.

The V call is TRBV5-8, the J call TRBJ1-5; 8 bases line up with TRBD1. Germline CDR1 SGHTS, CDR2 YDEGEE. The CDR3 has 15 residues. With 1 base clipped from V and 3 bases from J, the junction kept 3 bases outside the gene matches. The CDR3 DNA follows: TGTGCCAGCAGCTTGAGGACAGGGTTCAATCAGCCCCAGCATTTT. It encodes CASSLRTGFNQPQHF.

Comment on this clonotype: Its ends do not fully match the called genes, so a read error is possible. The rearrangement links TRBV7-2 to TRBJ2-5; perhaps TRBD2 as D (6 bases). CDR1 and CDR2 (germline): SGHTA, FQGNSA. There are 14 residues in the CDR3. The CDR3 sequence: CACSLVIGGETQYF. CDR3 nucleotides: TGTGCCTGCAGCTTAGTAATTGGAGGGGAGACCCAGTACTTC. The full variable domain, rest sourced from reference TRBV7-2 and TRBJ2-5, is GAGVSQSPSNKVTEKGKDVELRCDPISGHTALYWYRQSLGQGLEFLIYFQGNSAPDKSGLPSDRFSAERTGGSVSTLTIQRTQQEDSAVYLCACSLVIGGETQYFGPGTRLLVL.

The genes are TRBV7-9 and TRBJ1-4, with TRBD1 identical over 8 bases. The CDR3 extends over 16 amino acids. From germline, CDR1 is SEHNR and CDR2 FQNEAQ (reference sequence). J gave up 2 bases and V 5 bases, and 7 bases lay outside the gene matches. CDR3 coding DNA: TGTGCCAGCAGCCAAGGCAGGGGGCCGACTAATGAAAAACTGTTTTTT. Its protein product is CASSQGRGPTNEKLFF.

This clonotype has only a few counts. At one end the junction does not follow the germline gene, possibly because of a read error. J is TRBJ1-5 and V is TRBV24-1; a weak D match, TRBD1 (5 bases). Germline CDR1 is KGHDR and CDR2 is SFDVKD. This CDR3 spans 14 amino acids. The CDR3 nucleotides read TGTGCCAGCAGTTTGACAGAGAGCAATCAGCCCCAGCATTTT. It yields the protein CASSLTESNQPQHF.

This sequence joins TRBV5-1 and TRBJ1-4; 7 bases line up with TRBD1. The V gene end was trimmed by 0 bases and the J gene end by 4 bases; junction bases not matched to a gene: 3. In germline, CDR1 is SGHRS, CDR2 YFSETQ. This CDR3 has 15 residues. The DNA for the CDR3 is TGCGCCAGCAGCTTGGAGACAGGGCTTAATGAAAAACTGTTTTTT. Amino acid sequence: CASSLETGLNEKLFF.

This clonotype was counted ten times or more. At one boundary the junction diverges from the germline segment, which might be a read error. The chain is built from TRBV12-3 or TRBV12-4 and TRBJ2-5; no clear D. This CDR3 spans 13 amino acids. The CDR3 loop reads CASSLVRGETQYF. The CDR3, as DNA: TGTGCCAGCAGCTTAGTCAGAGGAGAGACCCAGTACTTC.

This clonotype appeared once. The chain uses TRBV10-3 and TRBJ1-2, with 7 bases aligning to TRBD1. Germline V gene data show CDR1 as ENHRY and CDR2 as SYGVKD. The length of the CDR3 is 10 residues. Losses at the gene ends were 11 bases for V and 8 bases for J; bases not matched to a gene: 5. CDR3 region: CAFPGQGYTF. The CDR3 DNA reads as TGTGCCTTTCCGGGACAGGGCTACACCTTC.

This clonotype was counted many times. V is TRBV7-3 and J is TRBJ1-1; no firm D call. The V end lost 4 bases, the J end lost 6 bases, and 9 bases lay between the germline ends. Germline loops: CDR1 SGHTA, CDR2 FQGTGA. This CDR3 region has 12 residues. Here the CDR3 DNA reads TGTGCCAGCAGCTCCCAGGACGCTGAAGCTTTCTTT. It encodes CASSSQDAEAFF.

Regarding this clonotype: No conserved phenylalanine or tryptophan is present at the end of the CDR3, so a read error is the likely explanation. The chain has TRBV24-1 and TRBJ2-5; D possibly uses TRBD1 or TRBD2 (5 bases each). Germline CDR1 and CDR2: KGHDR and SFDVKD. Trimming took 2 bases from V and 4 from J, leaving 10 bases between them. This CDR3 comprises 14 residues. The CDR3 here is CATSDWGSLETQYL. The DNA of the CDR3 is TGTGCCACCAGTGATTGGGGGAGTTTAGAGACCCAGTACCTC.

This clonotype was counted ten times or more. The chain has TRBV15 and TRBJ2-7; a weak D match, TRBD2 (7 bases). Germline V lookup: CDR1 LNHNV, CDR2 YYDKDF (reference sequence). Trimming took 0 bases from V and 1 from J, leaving 16 bases between them. The CDR3 runs 17 residues. The DNA for the CDR3 is TGTGCCACCAGCAGAGAGAACAGGGACGGGAGGTCCTACGAGCAGTACTTC. Translation: CATSRENRDGRSYEQYF.

This chain uses TRBV24-1 with TRBJ1-5; the match to TRBD1 covers 7 bases. V dropped 4 bases and J dropped 5; count of bases not matched to a gene: 7. Germline-derived CDR1 and CDR2 are KGHDR and SFDVKD. This CDR3 has 15 residues. The CDR3 is CATSDPTTGDQPQHF. Written as DNA, the CDR3 is TGTGCCACCAGTGACCCGACCACAGGGGATCAGCCCCAGCATTTT.

This clonotype was seen repeatedly, ten times or more. The rearrangement joins TRBV7-2 to TRBJ2-4; D remains unclear. The CDR3 is 12 residues long. Germline V lookup: CDR1 SGHTA, CDR2 FQGNSA. V was cut by 4 bases and J by 5 bases, with 6 bases left in between. CDR3 in DNA: TGTGCCAGCAGCTCACGACAAAACATTCAGTACTTC. Translating gives CASSSRQNIQYF.

The sample holds many counts of this clonotype. V gene TRBV29-1 combines with J gene TRBJ2-5, with D perhaps matching TRBD1 or TRBD2 (6 bases each). The CDR3 has 13 residues. Trimming cost V 8 bases and J 5 bases, with 18 bases left between them. Germline CDR1 SQVTM, CDR2 ANQGSEA. DNA of the CDR3: TGCAGCTCTACGGGGGCGCGTCAGGAGACCCAGTACTTC. Translated: CSSTGARQETQYF. Together with reference TRBV29-1 and TRBJ2-5, the CDR3 gives the full variable domain: SAVISQKPSRDICQRGTSLTIQCQVDSQVTMMFWYRQQPGQSLTLIATANQGSEATYESGFVIDKFPISRPNLTFSTLTVSNMSPEDSSIYLCSSTGARQETQYFGPGTRLLVL.

This clonotype has only a few counts. J is TRBJ2-2 and V is TRBV7-3; 11 bases are shared with TRBD2. Trimming removed 5 bases from V and 6 bases from J; junction bases left unmatched: 14. The CDR3 spans 18 residues. CDR1 and CDR2 (germline): SGHTA, FQGTGA. The CDR3 DNA is TGTGCCAGCAGCCGTCCGTCGGGTAGCGGGGGGGCCGCCGGGGAGCTGTTTTTT. Residues: CASSRPSGSGGAAGELFF. Variable domain in full (rest from reference TRBV7-3 and TRBJ2-2): GAGVSQTPSNKVTEKGKYVELRCDPISGHTALYWYRQSLGQGPEFLIYFQGTGAADDSGLPNDRFFAVRPEGSVSTLKIQRTERGDSAVYLCASSRPSGSGGAAGELFFGEGSRLTVL.

Many counts were recorded for this clonotype. V is TRBV29-1 and J is TRBJ1-3; the D gene is possibly TRBD1 (5 bases). The CDR3 length is 12 residues. V was pared by 1 base and J by 7 bases, with 8 bases between. Germline V lookup: CDR1 SQVTM, CDR2 ANQGSEA. The DNA of the CDR3 is TGCAGCGTTGAAGGGCAGGGTAACACCATATATTTT. Translated, it gives CSVEGQGNTIYF.

The chain employs TRBV2 and TRBJ1-6; 8 bases agree with TRBD1. With V trimmed by 5 bases and J by 10 bases, 10 bases remained unmatched. This CDR3 has 15 amino acids. CDR1 is SNHLY and CDR2 is FYNNEI in the germline V gene. The DNA of the CDR3 is TGTGCCAGCAGTTGGGGTGGACAGGGATCCTCACCCCTCCACTTT. It translates to CASSWGGQGSSPLHF.

This chain uses TRBV9 with TRBJ1-2; D is unresolved. Trimming cost V 4 bases and J 4 bases, with 14 bases left between them. This CDR3 is 14 amino acids long. Germline CDR1 and CDR2: SGDLS and YYNGEE. CDR3 DNA sequence: TGTGCCAGCAGCCCGCCTGCGGATAGCTATGGCTACACCTTC. It yields the protein CASSPPADSYGYTF.